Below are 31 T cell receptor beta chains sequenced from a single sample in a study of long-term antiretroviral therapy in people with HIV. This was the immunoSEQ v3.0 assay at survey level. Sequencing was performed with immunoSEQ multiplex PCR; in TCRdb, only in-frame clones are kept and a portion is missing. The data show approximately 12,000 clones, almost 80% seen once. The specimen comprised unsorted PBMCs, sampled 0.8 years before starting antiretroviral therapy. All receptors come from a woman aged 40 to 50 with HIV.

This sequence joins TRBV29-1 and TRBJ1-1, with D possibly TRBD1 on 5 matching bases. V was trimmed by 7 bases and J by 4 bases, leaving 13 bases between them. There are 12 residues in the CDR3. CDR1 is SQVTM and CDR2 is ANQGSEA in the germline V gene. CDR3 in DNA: TGCAGCGCAGTAAATGGGGGCACTGAAGCTTTCTTT. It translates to CSAVNGGTEAFF.

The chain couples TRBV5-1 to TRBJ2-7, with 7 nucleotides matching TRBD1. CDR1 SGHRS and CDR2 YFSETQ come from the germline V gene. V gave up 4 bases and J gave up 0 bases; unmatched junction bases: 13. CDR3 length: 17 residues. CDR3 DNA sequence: TGCGCCAGCAGCCTCCGGGACAGAAATTTCCCCTCCTACGAGCAGTACTTC. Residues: CASSLRDRNFPSYEQYF.

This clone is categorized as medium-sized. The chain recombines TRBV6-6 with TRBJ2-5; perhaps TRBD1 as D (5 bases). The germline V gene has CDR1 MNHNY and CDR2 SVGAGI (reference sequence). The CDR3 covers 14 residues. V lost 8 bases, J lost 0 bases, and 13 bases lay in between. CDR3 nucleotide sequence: TGTGCCAGCCAAGGGGCAGACTACCAAGAGACCCAGTACTTC. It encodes CASQGADYQETQYF.

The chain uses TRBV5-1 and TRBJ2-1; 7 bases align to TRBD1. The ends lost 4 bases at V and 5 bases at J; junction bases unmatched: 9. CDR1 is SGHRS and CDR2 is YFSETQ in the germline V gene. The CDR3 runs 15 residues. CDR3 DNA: TGCGCCAGCAGCAGAGGGGGCGGGCGGGACAATGAGCAGTTCTTC. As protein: CASSRGGGRDNEQFF. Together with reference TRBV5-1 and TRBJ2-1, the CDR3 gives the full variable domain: KAGVTQTPRYLIKTRGQQVTLSCSPISGHRSVSWYQQTPGQGLQFLFEYFSETQRNKGNFPGRFSGRQFSNSRSEMNVSTLELGDSALYLCASSRGGGRDNEQFFGPGTRLTVL.

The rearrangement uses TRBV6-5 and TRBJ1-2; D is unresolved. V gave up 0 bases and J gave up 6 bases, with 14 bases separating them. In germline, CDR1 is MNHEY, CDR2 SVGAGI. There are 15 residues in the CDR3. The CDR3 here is CASSYSFGLNDGYTF. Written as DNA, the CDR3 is TGTGCCAGCAGTTACTCGTTTGGTCTCAATGATGGCTACACCTTC.

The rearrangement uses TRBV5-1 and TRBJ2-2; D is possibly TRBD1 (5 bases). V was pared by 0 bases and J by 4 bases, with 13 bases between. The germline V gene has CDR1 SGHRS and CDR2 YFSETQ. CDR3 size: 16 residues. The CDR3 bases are TGCGCCAGCAGCTTGGATCTGGGGCTGGGCACCGGGGAGCTGTTTTTT. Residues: CASSLDLGLGTGELFF.

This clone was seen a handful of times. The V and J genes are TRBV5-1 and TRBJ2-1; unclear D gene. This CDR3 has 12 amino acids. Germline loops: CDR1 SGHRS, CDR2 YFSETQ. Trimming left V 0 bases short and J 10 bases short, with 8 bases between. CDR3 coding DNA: TGCGCCAGCAGCTTGGCCTACGGGGAGCAGTTCTTC. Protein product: CASSLAYGEQFF. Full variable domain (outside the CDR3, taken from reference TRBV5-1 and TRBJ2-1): KAGVTQTPRYLIKTRGQQVTLSCSPISGHRSVSWYQQTPGQGLQFLFEYFSETQRNKGNFPGRFSGRQFSNSRSEMNVSTLELGDSALYLCASSLAYGEQFFGPGTRLTVL.

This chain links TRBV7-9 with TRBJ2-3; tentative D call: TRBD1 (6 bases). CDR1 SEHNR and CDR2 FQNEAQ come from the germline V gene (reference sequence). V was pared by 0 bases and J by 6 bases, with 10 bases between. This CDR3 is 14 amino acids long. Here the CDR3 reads CASSLAQGADTQYF. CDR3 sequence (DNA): TGTGCCAGCAGCTTAGCACAGGGAGCCGATACGCAGTATTTT.

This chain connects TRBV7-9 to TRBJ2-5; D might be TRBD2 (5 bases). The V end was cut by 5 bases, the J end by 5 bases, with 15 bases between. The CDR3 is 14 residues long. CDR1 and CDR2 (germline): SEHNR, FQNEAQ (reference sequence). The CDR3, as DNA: TGTGCCAGCAGCGGTCAGACTACTTTGGAGACCCAGTACTTC. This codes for CASSGQTTLETQYF.

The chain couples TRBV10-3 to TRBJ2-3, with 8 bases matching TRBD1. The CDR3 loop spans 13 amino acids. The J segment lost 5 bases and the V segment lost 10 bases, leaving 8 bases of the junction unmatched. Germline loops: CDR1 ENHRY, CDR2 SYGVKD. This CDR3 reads CATGTGWGDTQYF. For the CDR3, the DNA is TGTGCCACCGGGACAGGCTGGGGAGATACGCAGTATTTT.

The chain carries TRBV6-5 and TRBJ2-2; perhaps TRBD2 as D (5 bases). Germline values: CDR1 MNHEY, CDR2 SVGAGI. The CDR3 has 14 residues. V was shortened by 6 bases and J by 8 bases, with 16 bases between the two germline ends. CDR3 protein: CASRREGLGGELFF. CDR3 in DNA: TGTGCCAGCAGAAGAGAGGGTTTGGGAGGGGAGCTGTTTTTT.

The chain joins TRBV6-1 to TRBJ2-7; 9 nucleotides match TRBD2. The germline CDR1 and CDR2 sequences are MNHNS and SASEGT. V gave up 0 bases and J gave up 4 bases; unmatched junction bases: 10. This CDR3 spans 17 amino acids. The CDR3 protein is CASSEALVGLAPYEQYF. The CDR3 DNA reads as TGTGCCAGCAGTGAAGCCCTAGTCGGACTAGCGCCGTACGAGCAGTACTTC.

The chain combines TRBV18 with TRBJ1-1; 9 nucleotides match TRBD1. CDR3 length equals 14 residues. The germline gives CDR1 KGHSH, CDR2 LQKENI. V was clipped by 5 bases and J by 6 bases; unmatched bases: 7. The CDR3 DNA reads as TGTGCCAGCTCATCCTCGGACAGGGGCGCTGAAGCTTTCTTT. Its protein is CASSSSDRGAEAFF.

DNA of the CDR3: TGTGCCAGCAGCATCGGACAGGCGAGCTCCTACGAGCAGTACTTC. It yields the protein CASSIGQASSYEQYF. The chain has TRBV11-3 and TRBJ2-7, with 7 bases that match TRBD1. V trimming: 5 bases; J trimming: 0 bases; junction bases outside the gene matches: 7. Germline V gene data show CDR1 as SGHNT and CDR2 as YENEEA. The CDR3 consists of 15 residues.

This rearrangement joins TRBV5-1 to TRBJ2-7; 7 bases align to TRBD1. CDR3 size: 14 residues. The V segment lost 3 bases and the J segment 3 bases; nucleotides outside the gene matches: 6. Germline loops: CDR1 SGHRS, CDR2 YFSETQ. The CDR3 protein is CASSSPDRFYEQYF. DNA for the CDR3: TGCGCCAGCAGCTCACCGGACAGGTTCTACGAGCAGTACTTC.

CDR3 sequence reads: CASSLFPGAGVDIDTQYF. In DNA, the CDR3 is TGTGCCAGCAGTTTATTCCCCGGAGCGGGAGTGGATATAGATACGCAGTATTTT. The chain has TRBV27 and TRBJ2-3; 8 bases map to TRBD2. Unmatched junction bases numbered 14, after V lost 1 base and J lost 5 bases. Germline CDR1 and CDR2: MNHEY and SMNVEV (reference sequence). There are 18 residues in the CDR3.

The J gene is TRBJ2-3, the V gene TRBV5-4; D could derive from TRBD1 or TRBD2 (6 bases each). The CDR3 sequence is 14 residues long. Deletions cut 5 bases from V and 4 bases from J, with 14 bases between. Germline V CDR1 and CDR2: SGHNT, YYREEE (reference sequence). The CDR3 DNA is TGTGCCAGCAGGCTCTCGGGGGCCCCAGATACGCAGTATTTT. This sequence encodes CASRLSGAPDTQYF. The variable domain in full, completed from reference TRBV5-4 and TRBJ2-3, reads ETGVTQSPTHLIKTRGQQVTLRCSSQSGHNTVSWYQQALGQGPQFIFQYYREEENGRGNFPPRFSGLQFPNYSSELNVNALELDDSALYLCASRLSGAPDTQYFGPGTRLTVL.

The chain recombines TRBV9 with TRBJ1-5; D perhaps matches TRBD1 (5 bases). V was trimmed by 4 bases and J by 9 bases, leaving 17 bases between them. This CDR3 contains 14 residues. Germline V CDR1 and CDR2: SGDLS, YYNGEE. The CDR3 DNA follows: TGTGCCAGCAGCCTTGGAGGTGCTACAGGGCCCCAGCATTTT. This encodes CASSLGGATGPQHF. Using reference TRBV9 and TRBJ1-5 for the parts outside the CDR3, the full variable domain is DSGVTQTPKHLITATGQRVTLRCSPRSGDLSVYWYQQSLDQGLQFLIQYYNGEERAKGNILERFSAQQFPDLHSELNLSSLELGDSALYFCASSLGGATGPQHFGDGTRLSIL.

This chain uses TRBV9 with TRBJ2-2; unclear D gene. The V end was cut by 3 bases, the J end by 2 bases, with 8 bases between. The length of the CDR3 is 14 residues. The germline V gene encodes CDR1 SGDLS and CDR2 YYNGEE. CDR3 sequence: CASSDSYNTGELFF. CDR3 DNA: TGTGCCAGCAGCGACAGTTACAACACCGGGGAGCTGTTTTTT. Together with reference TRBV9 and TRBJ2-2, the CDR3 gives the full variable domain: DSGVTQTPKHLITATGQRVTLRCSPRSGDLSVYWYQQSLDQGLQFLIQYYNGEERAKGNILERFSAQQFPDLHSELNLSSLELGDSALYFCASSDSYNTGELFFGEGSRLTVL.

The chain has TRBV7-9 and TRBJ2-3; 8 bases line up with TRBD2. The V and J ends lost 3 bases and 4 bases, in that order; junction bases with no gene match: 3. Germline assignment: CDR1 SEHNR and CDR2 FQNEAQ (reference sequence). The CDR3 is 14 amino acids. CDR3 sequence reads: CASSLGLGPDTQYF. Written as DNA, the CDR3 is TGTGCCAGCAGCTTGGGACTAGGGCCAGATACGCAGTATTTT.

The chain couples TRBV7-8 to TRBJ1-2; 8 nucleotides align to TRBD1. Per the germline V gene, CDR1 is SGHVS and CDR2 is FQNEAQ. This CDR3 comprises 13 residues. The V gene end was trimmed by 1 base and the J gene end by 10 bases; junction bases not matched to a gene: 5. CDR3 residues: CASSLGGQAFYTF. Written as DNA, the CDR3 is TGTGCCAGCAGCTTAGGGGGACAGGCCTTCTACACCTTC. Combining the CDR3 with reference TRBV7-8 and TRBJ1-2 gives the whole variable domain GAGVSQSPRYKVAKRGQDVALRCDPISGHVSLFWYQQALGQGPEFLTYFQNEAQLDKSGLPSDRFFAERPEGSVSTLKIQRTQQEDSAVYLCASSLGGQAFYTFGSGTRLTVV.

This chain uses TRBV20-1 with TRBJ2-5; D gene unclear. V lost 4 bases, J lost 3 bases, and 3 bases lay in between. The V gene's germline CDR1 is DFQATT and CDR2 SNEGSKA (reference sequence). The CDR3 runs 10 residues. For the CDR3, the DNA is TGCAGTGCTAAGGAAGAGACCCAGTACTTC. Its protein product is CSAKEETQYF.

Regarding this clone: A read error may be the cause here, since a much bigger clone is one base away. The CDR3 sequence is CASSYSSGDGYTF. CDR3 bases: TGTGCCAGCAGTTACTCGTCGGGTGATGGCTACACCTTC. The rearrangement joins TRBV6-6 to TRBJ1-2; no definite D call. Germline CDR1 reads MNHNY; CDR2 reads SVGAGI (reference sequence). V lost 0 bases, J lost 6 bases, and 8 bases lay in between. The CDR3 is 13 residues long.

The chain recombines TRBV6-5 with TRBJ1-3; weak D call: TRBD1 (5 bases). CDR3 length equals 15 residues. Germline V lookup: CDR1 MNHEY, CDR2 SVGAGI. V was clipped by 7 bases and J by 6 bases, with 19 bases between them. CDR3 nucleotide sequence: TGTGCCAGCAACCTACTGGGGCGGATGGCAAACACCATATATTTT. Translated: CASNLLGRMANTIYF.

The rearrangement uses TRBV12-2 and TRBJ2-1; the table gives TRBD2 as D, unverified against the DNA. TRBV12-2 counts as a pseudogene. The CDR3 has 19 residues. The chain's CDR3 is CASRLTSGRAPIKYNEQFF. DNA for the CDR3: TGTGCAAGTCGCCTGACTAGCGGGAGGGCCCCTATTAAGTACAATGAGCAGTTCTTC.

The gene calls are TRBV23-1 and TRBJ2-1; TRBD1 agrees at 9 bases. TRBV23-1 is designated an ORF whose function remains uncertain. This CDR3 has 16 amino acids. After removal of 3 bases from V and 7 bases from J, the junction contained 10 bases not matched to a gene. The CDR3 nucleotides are TGCGCCAGCAGTCAGACCGGGACAGGGCGGGAGAATGAGCAGTTCTTC. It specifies CASSQTGTGRENEQFF.

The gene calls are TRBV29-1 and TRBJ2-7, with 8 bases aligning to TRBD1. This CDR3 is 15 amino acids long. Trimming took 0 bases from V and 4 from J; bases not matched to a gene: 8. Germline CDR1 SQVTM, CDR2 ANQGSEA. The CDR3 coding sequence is TGCAGCGTTGAAGATCGCGGACAGGGTAAATACGAGCAGTACTTC. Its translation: CSVEDRGQGKYEQYF.

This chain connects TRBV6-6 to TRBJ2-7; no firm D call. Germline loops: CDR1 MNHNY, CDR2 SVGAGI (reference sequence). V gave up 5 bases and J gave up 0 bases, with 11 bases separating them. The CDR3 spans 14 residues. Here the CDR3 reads CASSPTSSSYEQYF. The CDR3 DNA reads TGTGCCAGCAGTCCCACCTCAAGCTCCTACGAGCAGTACTTC.

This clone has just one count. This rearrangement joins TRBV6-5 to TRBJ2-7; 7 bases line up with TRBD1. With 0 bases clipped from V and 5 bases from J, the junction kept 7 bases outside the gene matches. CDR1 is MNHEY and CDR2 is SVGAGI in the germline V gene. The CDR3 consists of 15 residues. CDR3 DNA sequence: TGTGCCAGCAGTTACTCCGGGACAGTTCCCAACGAGCAGTACTTC. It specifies CASSYSGTVPNEQYF.

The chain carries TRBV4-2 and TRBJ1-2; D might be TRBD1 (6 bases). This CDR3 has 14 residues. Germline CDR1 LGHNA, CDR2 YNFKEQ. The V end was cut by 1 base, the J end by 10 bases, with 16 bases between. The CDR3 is CASSQGAIGQPYTF. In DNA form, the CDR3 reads TGTGCCAGCAGCCAAGGGGCAATCGGACAGCCCTACACCTTC.

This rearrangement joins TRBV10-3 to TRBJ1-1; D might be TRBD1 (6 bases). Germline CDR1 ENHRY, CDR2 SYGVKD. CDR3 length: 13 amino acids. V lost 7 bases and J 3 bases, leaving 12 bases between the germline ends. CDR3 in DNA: TGTGCCATCAAGGGGGGATTCGACACTGAAGCTTTCTTT. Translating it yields CAIKGGFDTEAFF.